One and the same sample provided the 23 T cell receptor beta chains below, sequenced in a study of T cell changes during pregnancy in multiple sclerosis. Sequencing used immunoSEQ multiplex PCR; TCRdb keeps in-frame clones, though not all of them. This sample carries roughly 90,000 clones, around 90% of them seen once, and the ten largest clones take 1.5% to 2%. The source was peripheral blood, collected in the first trimester of pregnancy. The receptors were gathered from a female donor in good health, enrolled as a control in a pregnancy study.

The rearrangement joins TRBV7-6 to TRBJ1-2; D is undetermined. The V gene lost 5 bases and the J gene lost 8 bases, with 15 bases spanning the gap. The CDR3 spans 13 residues. CDR1 SGHVS and CDR2 FNYEAQ come from the germline V gene. CDR3 amino acids: CASSRGSLGGYTF. CDR3 sequence (DNA): TGTGCCAGCAGCCGAGGGTCCCTGGGAGGCTACACCTTC.

The chain carries TRBV11-1 and TRBJ2-1; the D gene is possibly TRBD2 (6 bases). This CDR3 has 14 amino acids. V shed 5 bases and J shed 2 bases, with 10 bases lying between them. Germline CDR1 is SGHAT and CDR2 is FQDESV (reference sequence). The CDR3 loop is CASSRGGAYNEQFF. For the CDR3, the DNA is TGTGCCAGCAGCCGAGGAGGGGCCTACAATGAGCAGTTCTTC.

The chain carries TRBV28 and TRBJ2-7; D ambiguous. The CDR3 has 12 amino acids. Germline assignment: CDR1 MDHEN and CDR2 SYDVKM. The germline V and J ends were trimmed by 7 bases and 5 bases, with 12 bases remaining between them. DNA for the CDR3: TGTGCCAGCACCGCAGGTGTCCACGAGCAGTACTTC. Amino acid sequence: CASTAGVHEQYF.

The gene calls are TRBV4-3 and TRBJ1-2, with 9 bases fitting TRBD1. The CDR3 is made up of 15 amino acids. Germline CDR1 reads LGHNA; CDR2 reads YSLEER. V was clipped by 4 bases and J by 8 bases; unmatched bases: 11. The CDR3 DNA reads TGCGCCAGCAGCCGCTCCCTACAGGGGGCCGGAGGCTACACCTTC. It translates to CASSRSLQGAGGYTF.

V gene TRBV5-6 combines with J gene TRBJ2-3, with no clear D. Germline V gives CDR1 SGHDT, CDR2 YYEEEE. Trimming removed 4 bases at V and 2 bases at J, with 11 bases between. The CDR3 extends over 14 amino acids. The CDR3 sequence is CASSHPGSTDTQYF. Here the CDR3 DNA reads TGTGCCAGCAGCCATCCCGGGTCCACAGATACGCAGTATTTT.

V and J are TRBV7-9 and TRBJ2-3; TRBD2 matches 12 bases. The V segment lost 5 bases and the J segment 3 bases; nucleotides outside the gene matches: 6. Germline V CDR1 and CDR2: SEHNR, FQNEAQ (reference sequence). The CDR3 has 16 amino acids. The chain's CDR3 is CASSPSGGAGTDTQYF. CDR3 bases: TGTGCCAGCAGCCCTAGCGGGGGGGCTGGGACAGATACGCAGTATTTT.

The chain joins TRBV7-8 to TRBJ2-5; tentative D call: TRBD2 (5 bases). The germline CDR1 and CDR2 sequences are SGHVS and FQNEAQ. Trimming cost V 1 base and J 0 bases, with 6 bases left between them. The CDR3 has 14 residues. CDR3 coding DNA: TGTGCCAGCAGCTTAGTCGGGAACCAAGAGACCCAGTACTTC. Translating gives CASSLVGNQETQYF.

In its sample, this clone was seen a few times. This rearrangement joins TRBV5-1 to TRBJ1-1, with D hard to call. Germline CDR1 SGHRS, CDR2 YFSETQ. V gave up 1 base and J gave up 3 bases, with 7 bases separating them. CDR3 length: 13 amino acids. The CDR3 reads CASSLLSDTEAFF. The CDR3 nucleotides are TGCGCCAGCAGCTTGCTCTCCGACACTGAAGCTTTCTTT.

The chain has TRBV4-2 and TRBJ2-3; 7 nucleotides agree with TRBD2. Germline assignment: CDR1 LGHNA and CDR2 YNFKEQ. The CDR3 totals 13 residues. The ends lost 8 bases at V and 1 base at J; junction bases unmatched: 3. CDR3 in DNA: TGTGCCAGCGGGAGCGGGGGCACAGATACGCAGTATTTT. Its translation: CASGSGGTDTQYF.

The V gene is TRBV28, the J gene TRBJ2-7; 7 bases are a match to TRBD1. The CDR3 covers 14 residues. CDR1 is MDHEN, CDR2 SYDVKM, per germline. Unmatched junction bases numbered 6, after V lost 3 bases and J lost 4 bases. CDR3 amino acids: CASSFDRVGYEQYF. The CDR3 DNA is TGTGCCAGCAGTTTCGACAGGGTTGGGTACGAGCAGTACTTC.

The V gene is TRBV4-1, the J gene TRBJ1-2; 7 nucleotides agree with TRBD1. CDR3 length: 13 amino acids. Germline CDR1 is MGHRA and CDR2 is YSYEKL. Germline trimming cut 5 bases from V and 3 bases from J; bases unmatched to any gene: 3. Written as DNA, the CDR3 is TGCGCCAGCAGCGGCGACAGGGACTATGGCTACACCTTC. Residues: CASSGDRDYGYTF.

The chain combines TRBV7-2 with TRBJ1-1; D perhaps matches TRBD1 (5 bases). The CDR3 contains 15 residues. With 7 bases removed from V and 0 bases from J, the gap between germline ends came to 15 bases. Germline V gene data show CDR1 as SGHTA and CDR2 as FQGNSA. The DNA of the CDR3 is TGTGCCAGCACCATAGGGGTCGCCATGAACACTGAAGCTTTCTTT. It translates to CASTIGVAMNTEAFF.

J is TRBJ2-3 and V is TRBV2; 9 bases fit TRBD1. Trimming cost V 5 bases and J 4 bases; bases outside gene matches: 7. The CDR3 length is 15 residues. Germline CDR1 SNHLY, CDR2 FYNNEI. The CDR3 here is CASSPGQGSADTQYF. The CDR3 nucleotides read TGTGCCAGCAGTCCGGGACAGGGAAGCGCAGATACGCAGTATTTT.

The chain carries TRBV10-1 and TRBJ1-6, with no clear D. CDR1 is WNHNN, CDR2 SYGVQD, per germline (reference sequence). The CDR3 extends over 14 amino acids. V was shortened by 8 bases and J by 7 bases, with 15 bases between the two germline ends. The CDR3 DNA reads TGCGCCAGCCCCGGGGTTATAGGGAATTCACCCCTCCACTTT. As protein: CASPGVIGNSPLHF.

The gene calls are TRBV19 and TRBJ1-2; D not resolved. This CDR3 is built from 13 residues. V was clipped by 5 bases and J by 8 bases, with 15 bases between them. Germline CDR1 is LNHDA and CDR2 is SQIVND (reference sequence). CDR3 protein: CASSSAGVRGYTF. The CDR3 DNA follows: TGTGCCAGTAGTTCGGCGGGAGTACGCGGCTACACCTTC.

V gene TRBV15 combines with J gene TRBJ1-3, with 12 bases fitting TRBD1. V lost 5 bases, J lost 4 bases, and 12 bases stayed unmatched. Germline-derived CDR1 and CDR2 are LNHNV and YYDKDF (reference sequence). CDR3 length: 18 residues. The CDR3 DNA is TGTGCCACCAGCCTCGGGACAGGGGGCCATTCGGGGGGAAACACCATATATTTT. Protein: CATSLGTGGHSGGNTIYF.

This chain connects TRBV4-1 to TRBJ1-4; 9 nucleotides agree with TRBD1. This CDR3 has 13 residues. The V gene end was trimmed by 3 bases and the J gene end by 7 bases; junction bases not matched to a gene: 0. Per the germline V gene, CDR1 is MGHRA and CDR2 is YSYEKL. CDR3: CASSQTGGEKLFF. As DNA, the CDR3 is TGCGCCAGCAGCCAGACAGGGGGTGAAAAACTGTTTTTT.

In DNA form, the CDR3 reads TGTGCCAGCAGCTTAAATACGGTTGTGGGCATGAACACTGAAGCTTTCTTT. This encodes CASSLNTVVGMNTEAFF. The chain recombines TRBV13 with TRBJ1-1; D is unresolved. The germline gives CDR1 PRHDT, CDR2 FYEKMQ (reference sequence). The CDR3 consists of 17 residues. V was clipped by 2 bases and J by 0 bases, with 16 bases between them.

This clone turned up a few times. CDR3 nucleotides: TGTGCCAGCAGGTCGGTGGCTGAAGCTTTCTTT. Translation: CASRSVAEAFF. The chain is built from TRBV2 and TRBJ1-1; D is unresolved. CDR3 length: 11 amino acids. Germline V CDR1 and CDR2: SNHLY, FYNNEI. The V gene lost 6 bases and the J gene lost 6 bases, with 8 bases spanning the gap.

This chain links TRBV18 with TRBJ1-6, with D hard to call. The germline gives CDR1 KGHSH, CDR2 LQKENI. The V end lost 3 bases, the J end lost 5 bases, and 17 bases lay between the germline ends. This CDR3 comprises 17 residues. The CDR3 here is CASSPLPGSQDNSPLHF. The CDR3 DNA sequence: TGTGCCAGCTCACCTCTTCCGGGGAGTCAGGATAATTCACCCCTCCACTTT.

The rearrangement links TRBV5-1 to TRBJ2-3; TRBD1 aligns across 8 bases. Germline CDR1 SGHRS, CDR2 YFSETQ. The ends lost 5 bases at V and 0 bases at J; junction bases unmatched: 8. The CDR3 loop spans 16 amino acids. The CDR3 nucleotides are TGCGCCAGCAGTCGTCAGGGGGCCGCTAGCACAGATACGCAGTATTTT. The encoded protein is CASSRQGAASTDTQYF.

The chain combines TRBV15 with TRBJ2-7, with a possible D match to TRBD2 (5 bases). In germline, CDR1 is LNHNV, CDR2 YYDKDF (reference sequence). V was clipped by 5 bases and J by 0 bases, with 11 bases between them. CDR3 size: 14 residues. CDR3 nucleotide sequence: TGTGCCACCAGCCGGGATGGGGTCTCCTACGAGCAGTACTTC. Translation gives CATSRDGVSYEQYF. Complete variable domain (other parts from reference TRBV15 and TRBJ2-7): DAMVIQNPRYQVTQFGKPVTLSCSQTLNHNVMYWYQQKSSQAPKLLFHYYDKDFNNEADTPDNFQSRRPNTSFCFLDIRSPGLGDTAMYLCATSRDGVSYEQYFGPGTRLTVT.

This clone was picked up one time. The genes are TRBV4-3 and TRBJ1-2; TRBD1 agrees at 8 bases. Trimming took 1 base from V and 8 from J; bases not matched to a gene: 12. Germline values: CDR1 LGHNA, CDR2 YSLEER. CDR3 length: 16 amino acids. CDR3 DNA: TGCGCCAGCAGCCAAGGAGCGACAGGGGCTGTCGGGGGCTACACCTTC. Translating gives CASSQGATGAVGGYTF.